The 22 T cell receptor beta chains below come from one sample, sequenced in a study of shared clonotypes between healthy human individuals. The data were produced by immunoSEQ multiplex PCR, yet TCRdb's version contains in-frame clones alone and is incomplete. This sample has approximately 2.5 million clones, with approximately 94% found just once. Material for sequencing was naive CD4+ T cells sorted from blood. Subset noted: CD45RA+ positively selected. These receptors were taken from a man in his late teens or twenties in good health.

The V call is TRBV2, the J call TRBJ1-3; 9 bases agree with TRBD1. The length of the CDR3 is 14 residues. Germline CDR1 and CDR2: SNHLY and FYNNEI. V was pared by 7 bases and J by 2 bases, with 3 bases of the junction left unmatched. The CDR3, as DNA: TGTGCCAGCAATGACAGGGGGACTGGAAACACCATATATTTT. Translation gives CASNDRGTGNTIYF.

Details on this clone: Other DNA sequences in this sample translate to the same CDR3. The chain is built from TRBV14 and TRBJ2-5, with D unresolved. CDR1 is SGHDN, CDR2 FVKESK, per germline. The CDR3 is 12 amino acids. Trimming removed 1 base at V and 3 bases at J, with 3 bases between. The CDR3 nucleotides are TGTGCCAGCAGCCAAGTGGAAGAGACCCAGTACTTC. This gives the protein CASSQVEETQYF.

The J gene is TRBJ1-4, the V gene TRBV5-1; possibly TRBD1 for D (5 bases). Germline V gene lookup returns CDR1 SGHRS and CDR2 YFSETQ. Trimming took 0 bases from V and 8 from J, leaving 8 bases between them. The CDR3 consists of 13 residues. The CDR3 is CASSLVPGEKLFF. CDR3 DNA: TGCGCCAGCAGCTTGGTCCCAGGGGAAAAACTGTTTTTT.

V gene TRBV7-8 combines with J gene TRBJ2-7; D remains ambiguous. With 0 bases removed from V and 4 bases from J, the gap between germline ends came to 13 bases. Per the germline V gene, CDR1 is SGHVS and CDR2 is FQNEAQ. CDR3 length: 15 residues. As DNA, the CDR3 is TGTGCCAGCAGCTTAGCTGTGGGCGGAACTTACGAGCAGTACTTC. Translating gives CASSLAVGGTYEQYF. The whole variable domain, remainder taken from reference TRBV7-8 and TRBJ2-7, is GAGVSQSPRYKVAKRGQDVALRCDPISGHVSLFWYQQALGQGPEFLTYFQNEAQLDKSGLPSDRFFAERPEGSVSTLKIQRTQQEDSAVYLCASSLAVGGTYEQYFGPGTRLTVT.

The chain carries TRBV6-5 and TRBJ1-5; D is perhaps TRBD1 (6 bases). The length of the CDR3 is 14 residues. V dropped 6 bases and J dropped 6 bases, with 15 bases sitting between them. The germline V gene has CDR1 MNHEY and CDR2 SVGAGI. The CDR3 sequence is CASRPDRRGQPQHF. The CDR3, as DNA: TGTGCCAGCAGGCCCGACAGGAGAGGTCAGCCCCAGCATTTT.

V gene TRBV6-1 combines with J gene TRBJ1-1; D unresolved. The V gene's germline CDR1 is MNHNS and CDR2 SASEGT. V shed 0 bases and J shed 6 bases, with 11 bases lying between them. This CDR3 has 14 residues. CDR3 in amino acids: CASSEALRGAEAFF. In nucleotides, the CDR3 is TGTGCCAGCAGTGAAGCGCTTCGGGGAGCTGAAGCTTTCTTT.

The rearrangement links TRBV7-6 to TRBJ1-6; D may be TRBD1 (5 bases). The CDR3 runs to 16 residues. CDR1 and CDR2 (germline): SGHVS, FNYEAQ. The ends were cut back, 4 bases at V and 7 bases at J, with 17 bases in the middle. The CDR3 nucleotides read TGTGCCAGCAGCTGGGGGGTTGGGAAAACCAATTCACCCCTCCACTTT. This gives the protein CASSWGVGKTNSPLHF.

This sequence joins TRBV20-1 and TRBJ1-6; no clear D gene. The V end lost 3 bases, the J end lost 15 bases, and 9 bases lay between the germline ends. The length of the CDR3 is 10 residues. Germline V gene lookup returns CDR1 DFQATT and CDR2 SNEGSKA (reference sequence). The CDR3 sequence is CSAREGGLHF. Here the CDR3 DNA reads TGCAGTGCTAGGGAGGGTGGCCTCCACTTT.

V and J are TRBV2 and TRBJ2-7; D remains ambiguous. Germline values: CDR1 SNHLY, CDR2 FYNNEI. The CDR3 length is 14 residues. V was cut by 7 bases and J by 6 bases, with 19 bases left in between. The CDR3 DNA is TGTGCCAGCACCCTGACACGGACGGCCTTCGAGCAGTACTTC. Its translation: CASTLTRTAFEQYF.

The chain employs TRBV28 and TRBJ1-2; D is unclear. V shed 2 bases and J shed 2 bases, with 6 bases lying between them. This CDR3 comprises 13 residues. The germline V gene encodes CDR1 MDHEN and CDR2 SYDVKM. DNA of the CDR3: TGTGCCAGCAGTTTAACAAACAACTATGGCTACACCTTC. It codes for CASSLTNNYGYTF.

The DNA of the CDR3 is TGTGCCAGCAGCCACAGGGGTCAGCCCCAGCATTTT. The encoded protein is CASSHRGQPQHF. The rearrangement links TRBV21-1 to TRBJ1-5; the DNA was not used to check the table's D call, TRBD1. TRBV21-1 has pseudogene status. The CDR3 totals 12 residues.

This clone was seen just once. The V and J genes are TRBV5-1 and TRBJ1-6; 10 bases agree with TRBD1. V lost 5 bases to trimming and J lost 9 bases; unmatched junction nucleotides: 5. This CDR3 contains 14 residues. Germline lookup yields CDR1 SGHRS and CDR2 YFSETQ. The CDR3 here is CASRTGTGASPLHF. CDR3 nucleotides: TGCGCCAGCAGGACCGGGACAGGGGCTTCACCCCTCCACTTT.

Points on this clone: Other nucleotide sequences from this sample produce the same CDR3. The CDR3 DNA follows: TGTGCCAGCAGCTGGGACAGAAAGAACACTGAAGCTTTCTTT. Translation gives CASSWDRKNTEAFF. This chain uses TRBV5-6 with TRBJ1-1, with TRBD1 matching 7 bases. Germline values: CDR1 SGHDT, CDR2 YYEEEE. V dropped 3 bases and J dropped 1; count of bases not matched to a gene: 3. The CDR3 loop spans 14 amino acids.

With respect to this clone: This CDR3 is also generated by other DNA sequences in the sample. The rearrangement uses TRBV28 and TRBJ2-4; 7 bases map to TRBD1. The CDR3 contains 15 residues. V shed 5 bases and J 0 bases; nucleotides not matched to a gene: 4. CDR1 and CDR2 (germline): MDHEN, SYDVKM. The CDR3 here is CASSPGQLAKNIQYF. CDR3 DNA sequence: TGTGCCAGCAGTCCGGGACAGCTAGCCAAAAACATTCAGTACTTC.

Notes on this clone: The sample contains more than one DNA sequence encoding this CDR3. The rearrangement links TRBV7-6 to TRBJ2-5, with D uncertain. CDR1 SGHVS and CDR2 FNYEAQ come from the germline V gene. Between the trimmed V and J ends, which lost 1 base and 5 bases, there was a span of 2 bases. The CDR3 has 11 residues. In nucleotides, the CDR3 is TGTGCCAGCAGCTTAGATGAGACCCAGTACTTC. Amino acids: CASSLDETQYF.

This chain uses TRBV5-4 with TRBJ2-1, with 16 bases matching TRBD2. J lost 4 bases, V lost 0 bases, and 1 base had no gene match. The CDR3 consists of 17 residues. Germline CDR1 and CDR2: SGHNT and YYREEE (reference sequence). This chain's CDR3 is CASSLGGLAGGYNEQFF. CDR3 nucleotide sequence: TGTGCCAGCAGCTTGGGGGGACTAGCGGGAGGGTACAATGAGCAGTTCTTC.

The sample holds one count of this clone. The chain combines TRBV27 with TRBJ2-3, with 8 nucleotides matching TRBD2. The CDR3 runs to 17 residues. Germline CDR1 is MNHEY and CDR2 is SMNVEV (reference sequence). The trim removed 6 bases at V and 1 base at J, leaving 12 bases unmatched. The CDR3 bases are TGTGCCAGCAGACCCCCTCGGACTAGCAGGGGCACAGATACGCAGTATTTT. Its translation: CASRPPRTSRGTDTQYF.

The rearrangement links TRBV18 to TRBJ2-5; D is unresolved. This CDR3 region has 14 residues. V lost 3 bases and J lost 3, with 11 bases in between. Looked up from germline, CDR1 is KGHSH and CDR2 is LQKENI. In nucleotides, the CDR3 is TGTGCCAGCTCACCCATCGCCTCCGAAGAGACCCAGTACTTC. Residues: CASSPIASEETQYF.

For this clone: A read error is possible here, since a much larger clone lies one base away. The sample has other DNA sequences that encode this CDR3 too. The chain carries TRBV11-2 and TRBJ2-7; D gene uncertain. This CDR3 region has 11 residues. The V end was cut by 5 bases, the J end by 3 bases, with 5 bases between. Germline V lookup: CDR1 SGHAT, CDR2 FQNNGV. This CDR3 reads CASSAYYEQYF. The DNA of the CDR3 is TGTGCCAGCAGCGCCTACTACGAGCAGTACTTC. The full variable domain, its missing parts supplied by reference TRBV11-2 and TRBJ2-7, is EAGVAQSPRYKIIEKRQSVAFWCNPISGHATLYWYQQILGQGPKLLIQFQNNGVVDDSQLPKDRFSAERLKGVDSTLKIQPAKLEDSAVYLCASSAYYEQYFGPGTRLTVT.

The chain links TRBV6-6 to TRBJ1-1; unclear D gene. This CDR3 has 14 amino acids. Between the trimmed V and J ends, which lost 5 bases and 5 bases, there was a span of 15 bases. Germline V CDR1 and CDR2: MNHNY, SVGAGI (reference sequence). CDR3 loop: CASSATGVGTEAFF. In DNA, the CDR3 is TGTGCCAGCAGTGCGACTGGGGTGGGGACTGAAGCTTTCTTT.

About this clone: Sequence at one end of the junction differs from germline and may be a read error. Additional DNA sequences in this sample encode the identical CDR3. The rearrangement uses TRBV11-2 and TRBJ2-7; TRBD1 matches at 7 bases. The CDR3 contains 15 residues. From germline, CDR1 is SGHAT and CDR2 FQNNGV. The DNA for the CDR3 is TGCGCCAGCAGCTATAAATGGGACAGCTCCTACGAGCAGTACTTC. Its translation: CASSYKWDSSYEQYF.

In regard to this clone: The identical CDR3 is also encoded by other nucleotide sequences in the sample. The chain carries TRBV19 and TRBJ2-1; 10 bases fit TRBD1. The CDR3 length is 15 residues. CDR1 is LNHDA, CDR2 SQIVND, per germline (reference sequence). V trimming: 7 bases; J trimming: 2 bases; junction bases outside the gene matches: 5. The CDR3 here is CASTPGQGAYNEQFF. As DNA, the CDR3 is TGTGCCAGTACTCCCGGACAGGGGGCCTACAATGAGCAGTTCTTC.